Below are 5 T cell receptor beta chains sequenced from a single sample in a study of blood T cells in healthy people across ages. Alongside a J-beta primer mix, a sample-barcoded 5' primer served in a second PCR lasting 7 to 11 cycles. TCRdb reanalysed the 5' RACE reads using MiXCR and keeps one entry per CDR3 protein. The sample consists of about 1.6 million distinct CDR3 sequences, almost 35% of them appearing once. The material sequenced was blood. All receptors derive from a woman aged 30 to 39 in good health.

This clonotype was observed a handful of times. The V and J genes are TRBV2 and TRBJ1-4; D remains unclear. This CDR3 is 16 amino acids long. With 1 base removed from V and 4 bases from J, the gap between germline ends came to 13 bases. Germline V gene data show CDR1 as SNHLY and CDR2 as FYNNEI. The CDR3 sequence: CASSEGVGQINEKLFF. The DNA for the CDR3 is TGTGCCAGCAGTGAAGGGGTTGGGCAAATTAATGAAAAACTGTTTTTT. Looking up the rest from reference TRBV2 and TRBJ1-4 gives the full variable domain: EPEVTQTPSHQVTQMGQEVILRCVPISNHLYFYWYRQILGQKVEFLVSFYNNEISEKSEIFDDQFSVERPDGSNFTLKIRSTKLEDSAMYFCASSEGVGQINEKLFFGSGTQLSVL.

Only a few counts were recorded for this clonotype. The J gene is TRBJ2-3, the V gene TRBV29-1, with D unresolved. The CDR3 consists of 13 residues. Trimming pared 5 bases from V and 7 bases from J, leaving 16 bases between. Germline lookup yields CDR1 SQVTM and CDR2 ANQGSEA. The CDR3 coding sequence is TGCAGCGTTAAGAATAGACTGGAGAATACGCAGTATTTT. The encoded protein is CSVKNRLENTQYF.

This clonotype was picked up a small number of times. The chain is built from TRBV27 and TRBJ2-4; D is perhaps TRBD1 or TRBD2 (6 bases each). V was cut by 6 bases and J by 3 bases, with 12 bases left in between. The CDR3 is 14 amino acids. CDR1 and CDR2 (germline): MNHEY, SMNVEV (reference sequence). CDR3 protein: CASRLGGGKNIQYF. CDR3 in DNA: TGTGCCAGCAGACTAGGGGGAGGCAAAAACATTCAGTACTTC.

This clonotype has a handful of counts. The chain carries TRBV29-1 and TRBJ2-2; D gene uncertain. The germline V and J ends were trimmed by 4 bases and 1 base, with 4 bases remaining between them. The CDR3 is 12 residues long. The germline gives CDR1 SQVTM, CDR2 ANQGSEA. The CDR3 DNA reads TGCAGCGTTGTGGTGAACACCGGGGAGCTGTTTTTT. Encoded protein: CSVVVNTGELFF.

This clonotype appeared a few times. The V call is TRBV24-1, the J call TRBJ2-3, with 10 nucleotides matching TRBD2. Losses at the gene ends were 5 bases for V and 4 bases for J; bases not matched to a gene: 8. This CDR3 comprises 16 residues. CDR1 KGHDR and CDR2 SFDVKD come from the germline V gene. The CDR3 is CATSGASGSNADTQYF. The CDR3 coding sequence is TGTGCCACCAGTGGGGCTAGCGGGAGTAATGCAGATACGCAGTATTTT.